The 30 T cell receptor beta chains listed next were all sequenced from one sample in a study of cytomegalovirus exposure and HLA in healthy donors. Primers included in the PCR were 60 Vbeta and 13 Jbeta primers. Sequencing used immunoSEQ multiplex PCR; TCRdb keeps in-frame clones, though not all of them. Here the sample spans about 160,000 clones, 78% being singletons. Sequences were obtained from PBMCs. Source of these receptors: a woman aged 50 to 60 in good health and CMV-seropositive.

The chain is built from TRBV12-5 and TRBJ2-2; 10 bases map to TRBD2. Germline V gives CDR1 LGHNT, CDR2 FRNRAP. The CDR3 runs to 13 residues. V shed 7 bases and J 8 bases; nucleotides not matched to a gene: 4. The CDR3 bases are TGTGCTAGTGCACAGCGGGAGGGGGGGGAGCTGTTTTTT. Encoded protein: CASAQREGGELFF.

The chain has TRBV5-6 and TRBJ1-5; 9 bases map to TRBD1. The CDR3 extends over 15 amino acids. Per the germline V gene, CDR1 is SGHDT and CDR2 is YYEEEE. V shed 4 bases and J 5 bases; nucleotides not matched to a gene: 7. The CDR3 loop is CASSVGTGTDQPQHF. For the CDR3, the DNA is TGTGCCAGCAGCGTAGGGACAGGGACAGATCAGCCCCAGCATTTT.

The chain couples TRBV29-1 to TRBJ1-2; the match to TRBD1 covers 7 bases. The germline V gene has CDR1 SQVTM and CDR2 ANQGSEA. CDR3 length: 13 residues. V lost 7 bases, J lost 8 bases, and 13 bases stayed unmatched. CDR3 region: CSATGTAMRGYTF. The CDR3 nucleotides are TGCAGCGCGACAGGGACCGCAATGCGGGGCTACACCTTC.

The chain has TRBV4-3 and TRBJ1-1, with 7 nucleotides matching TRBD1. The germline V gene has CDR1 LGHNA and CDR2 YSLEER. V lost 0 bases and J lost 11; bases outside the gene matches: 6. The CDR3 totals 13 residues. CDR3 nucleotide sequence: TGCGCCAGCAGCCAAGAAATCGGCAGGGGGGCTTTCTTT. Protein sequence: CASSQEIGRGAFF.

The CDR3 region has the DNA TGTGCCAGCAGTTCTACAGGGGGTAGTTGGGGCTACACCTTC. Amino acid sequence: CASSSTGGSWGYTF. The V call is TRBV27, the J call TRBJ1-2, with TRBD1 identical over 8 bases. The V gene end was trimmed by 4 bases and the J gene end by 8 bases; junction bases not matched to a gene: 9. The CDR3 consists of 14 residues. Germline V gene lookup returns CDR1 MNHEY and CDR2 SMNVEV (reference sequence).

This chain links TRBV27 with TRBJ2-1; TRBD2 aligns across 9 bases. V shed 3 bases and J 2 bases; nucleotides not matched to a gene: 5. The germline CDR1 and CDR2 sequences are MNHEY and SMNVEV (reference sequence). This CDR3 is 16 amino acids long. CDR3 DNA: TGTGCCAGCAGTTTTCGCGGCGGGGGGGCCTACAATGAGCAGTTCTTC. This codes for CASSFRGGGAYNEQFF.

This clone was observed once. The junction departs from germline at one end; a sequencing error may be responsible. The identical CDR3 is also encoded by other nucleotide sequences in the sample. This sequence joins TRBV7-3 and TRBJ1-5; TRBD1 aligns across 7 bases. CDR1 and CDR2 (germline): SGHTA, FQGTGA. The CDR3 contains 15 residues. CDR3 residues: CASSQGGESNQPQHF. DNA for the CDR3: TGCGCCAGCAGCCAGGGGGGAGAGAGCAATCAGCCCCAGCATTTT.

This clone was seen a handful of times. The chain has TRBV15 and TRBJ1-1, with D possibly matching TRBD1 (6 bases). The CDR3 is 17 residues long. CDR1 LNHNV and CDR2 YYDKDF come from the germline V gene (reference sequence). Trimming pared 4 bases from V and 0 bases from J, leaving 18 bases between. CDR3 in amino acids: CATSTRQVPPLNTEAFF. CDR3 nucleotide sequence: TGTGCCACCAGCACGAGACAGGTCCCGCCCCTGAACACTGAAGCTTTCTTT. The complete variable domain, with remaining parts taken from reference TRBV15 and TRBJ1-1, reads DAMVIQNPRYQVTQFGKPVTLSCSQTLNHNVMYWYQQKSSQAPKLLFHYYDKDFNNEADTPDNFQSRRPNTSFCFLDIRSPGLGDTAMYLCATSTRQVPPLNTEAFFGQGTRLTVV.

J is TRBJ2-3 and V is TRBV30; 9 bases agree with TRBD2. The germline gives CDR1 GTSNPN, CDR2 SVGIG (reference sequence). V shed 7 bases and J 4 bases; nucleotides not matched to a gene: 9. The CDR3 spans 14 residues. Here the CDR3 DNA reads TGTGCCTTCGGCGGCGGGGGGGGATCAGATACGCAGTATTTT. This translates into CAFGGGGGSDTQYF.

This clone was seen a single time. The chain joins TRBV19 to TRBJ1-1, with a tentative D call TRBD1 (5 bases). The germline CDR1 and CDR2 sequences are LNHDA and SQIVND (reference sequence). The CDR3 runs 14 residues. Trimming cost V 9 bases and J 0 bases, with 14 bases left between them. The CDR3 reads CASNSGNVNTEAFF. The DNA for the CDR3 is TGTGCCAGCAATTCAGGGAATGTGAACACTGAAGCTTTCTTT.

V is TRBV10-2 and J is TRBJ2-5, with 7 positions matching TRBD1. The J call may not be correct, given that the DNA end is closer to TRBJ2-7. The CDR3 is 17 residues long. Germline V lookup: CDR1 WSHSY, CDR2 SAAADI. CDR3 sequence reads: CASSGLDRTQISYEQYF. CDR3 coding DNA: TGCGCCAGCAGTGGTTTGGACAGGACCCAGATCTCCTACGAGCAGTACTTC.

This clone has only a few counts. The rearrangement uses TRBV7-2 and TRBJ1-6, with no clear D. The germline CDR1 and CDR2 sequences are SGHTA and FQGNSA. The CDR3 is made up of 16 amino acids. V was shortened by 5 bases and J by 7 bases, with 18 bases between the two germline ends. The CDR3 bases are TGTGCCAGCAGCCCATCCGTATTGAGGGTGAATTCACCCCTCCACTTT. This gives the protein CASSPSVLRVNSPLHF.

The chain has TRBV7-2 and TRBJ2-7, with 12 positions matching TRBD2. CDR3 length: 15 amino acids. Germline V gives CDR1 SGHTA, CDR2 FQGNSA. The V gene end was trimmed by 7 bases and the J gene end by 4 bases; junction bases not matched to a gene: 8. The CDR3 coding sequence is TGTGCCAGCAACCCCCCCGGGACTAGCGGGTACGAGCAGTACTTC. Amino acid sequence: CASNPPGTSGYEQYF.

The V gene is TRBV21-1, the J gene TRBJ2-7; TRBD2 is the table's D call and was not checked against the DNA. TRBV21-1 is a pseudogene. The CDR3 covers 15 residues. The CDR3 spells CASSKGNGSPYEQYF. In DNA, the CDR3 is TGTGCCAGCAGCAAAGGAAACGGGAGCCCCTACGAGCAGTACTTC.

This clone was detected once. The chain uses TRBV6-6 and TRBJ2-3; perhaps TRBD2 as D (5 bases). Germline values: CDR1 MNHNY, CDR2 SVGAGI (reference sequence). This CDR3 has 11 residues. The V end lost 6 bases, the J end lost 5 bases, and 6 bases lay between the germline ends. CDR3 amino acids: CASREGDTQYF. The CDR3 DNA is TGTGCCAGCAGAGAGGGAGATACGCAGTATTTT.

The chain uses TRBV30 and TRBJ1-5; possible D gene TRBD1, 5 bases. Trimming stripped 2 bases from V and 0 bases from J, with 8 bases between. The CDR3 spans 14 residues. Germline CDR1 is GTSNPN and CDR2 is SVGIG (reference sequence). The CDR3, as DNA: TGTGCCTGGAGTCTGGGGCTTAGCAATCAGCCCCAGCATTTT. Protein: CAWSLGLSNQPQHF.

The genes are TRBV15 and TRBJ2-7, with TRBD1 matching over 9 bases. Per germline, CDR1 LNHNV and CDR2 YYDKDF (reference sequence). This CDR3 spans 16 amino acids. After removal of 0 bases from V and 5 bases from J, the junction contained 8 bases not matched to a gene. The CDR3 sequence: CATSRDLGDRVHEQYF. The CDR3 DNA is TGTGCCACCAGCAGAGATCTAGGGGACAGGGTTCACGAGCAGTACTTC.

As for this clone: The sample carries other DNA sequences with the same CDR3. CDR3 sequence (DNA): TGTGCCAGCAGCGCCGGACAGGGGGACAATGAGCAGTTCTTC. It codes for CASSAGQGDNEQFF. V and J are TRBV9 and TRBJ2-1, with TRBD1 identical over 10 bases. The V gene end was trimmed by 3 bases and the J gene end by 5 bases; junction bases not matched to a gene: 2. This CDR3 region has 14 residues. Germline V lookup: CDR1 SGDLS, CDR2 YYNGEE. Full variable domain (missing parts from reference TRBV9 and TRBJ2-1): DSGVTQTPKHLITATGQRVTLRCSPRSGDLSVYWYQQSLDQGLQFLIQYYNGEERAKGNILERFSAQQFPDLHSELNLSSLELGDSALYFCASSAGQGDNEQFFGPGTRLTVL.

The J gene is TRBJ1-1, the V gene TRBV7-2; 9 nucleotides line up with TRBD1. In germline, CDR1 is SGHTA, CDR2 FQGNSA. The junction had 8 bases not matched to a gene; V was cut back by 5 bases and J by 4 bases. This CDR3 is built from 15 residues. The CDR3 DNA reads TGTGCCAGCAGCCCCGGACAGGGGAAGGGCACTGAAGCTTTCTTT. Its translation: CASSPGQGKGTEAFF.

V is TRBV7-8 and J is TRBJ1-3, with TRBD1 matching over 7 bases. The CDR3 is 18 residues long. Per germline, CDR1 SGHVS and CDR2 FQNEAQ. The junction had 9 bases not matched to a gene; V was cut back by 1 base and J by 0 bases. The CDR3 spells CASSLVPRGYSSGNTIYF. The DNA of the CDR3 is TGTGCCAGCAGCTTAGTACCCAGGGGGTACAGCTCTGGAAACACCATATATTTT.

With respect to this clone: Mismatch with germline at one junction end may stem from a read error. This chain uses TRBV7-7 with TRBJ2-2, with D maybe TRBD1 (6 bases). Looked up from germline, CDR1 is SSHAT and CDR2 is FNYEAQ (reference sequence). This CDR3 region has 15 residues. The CDR3 loop is CASSARAQGTGELFF. CDR3 nucleotides: TGTGCTAGCAGCGCCCGGGCCCAGGGGACCGGGGAGCTGTTTTTT. Full variable domain (missing parts from reference TRBV7-7 and TRBJ2-2): GAGVSQSPRYKVTKRGQDVTLRCDPISSHATLYWYQQALGQGPEFLTYFNYEAQPDKSGLPSDRFSAERPEGSISTLTIQRTEQRDSAMYRCASSARAQGTGELFFGEGSRLTVL.

The gene calls are TRBV2 and TRBJ2-1, with 7 bases aligning to TRBD2. The J segment lost 10 bases and the V segment lost 10 bases, leaving 10 bases of the junction unmatched. The germline gives CDR1 SNHLY, CDR2 FYNNEI. CDR3 length: 12 residues. As DNA, the CDR3 is TGTGCCAACAAACAGGCGGGAGAAGAGCAGTTCTTC. Its protein is CANKQAGEEQFF.

The chain joins TRBV7-9 to TRBJ2-5, with 9 bases aligning to TRBD2. TRBJ2-7 matches the DNA end more closely, so the J call is doubtful. Germline V gene lookup returns CDR1 SEHNR and CDR2 FQNEAQ (reference sequence). The CDR3 runs 15 residues. In DNA form, the CDR3 reads TGTGCCAGCAGCTCAACCTTCGGGACTAGCTCCGAGCAGTACTTC. Its protein is CASSSTFGTSSEQYF.

A word on this clone: The junction does not match germline at one end; this may be a read error. The chain joins TRBV7-7 to TRBJ2-3; TRBD2 agrees at 11 bases. The CDR3 extends over 16 amino acids. The germline CDR1 and CDR2 sequences are SSHAT and FNYEAQ (reference sequence). CDR3 coding DNA: TGTGCTAGCAGCTTAGTAGCGGGGGGGCCGGGAGATACGCAGTATTTT. This translates into CASSLVAGGPGDTQYF.

The CDR3 loop reads CAWSAGTPAGNEQFF. The CDR3 nucleotides read TGTGCCTGGAGTGCCGGGACCCCAGCGGGCAATGAGCAGTTCTTC. V is TRBV30 and J is TRBJ2-1, with TRBD2 as a possible D gene (6 bases). With 1 base removed from V and 6 bases from J, the gap between germline ends came to 16 bases. Germline values: CDR1 GTSNPN, CDR2 SVGIG (reference sequence). The length of the CDR3 is 15 residues.

The CDR3 sequence: CASSTRGQEDGYTF. In DNA, the CDR3 is TGTGCCAGCAGCACCAGGGGGCAAGAGGATGGCTACACCTTC. The rearrangement joins TRBV21-1 to TRBJ1-2; TRBD1 is taken as the D call from the table, unchecked against the DNA. TRBV21-1 is annotated as a pseudogene. The CDR3 spans 14 residues.

V and J are TRBV9 and TRBJ2-1; D may be TRBD2 (6 bases). CDR1 is SGDLS, CDR2 YYNGEE, per germline. The ends were cut back, 0 bases at V and 4 bases at J, with 11 bases in the middle. The CDR3 has 15 residues. The CDR3 coding sequence is TGTGCCAGCAGCGTAGAGGGACTCGTTTACAATGAGCAGTTCTTC. Its protein product is CASSVEGLVYNEQFF.

This sequence joins TRBV10-2 and TRBJ2-5; 11 bases match TRBD2. Germline V gives CDR1 WSHSY, CDR2 SAAADI. The CDR3 runs to 16 residues. V gave up 2 bases and J gave up 4 bases; unmatched junction bases: 6. The CDR3 reads CASSEISGGAGETQYF. CDR3 nucleotide sequence: TGCGCCAGCAGTGAGATTAGCGGGGGGGCCGGAGAGACCCAGTACTTC.

The chain uses TRBV27 and TRBJ2-1; 7 nucleotides align to TRBD2. Per the germline V gene, CDR1 is MNHEY and CDR2 is SMNVEV (reference sequence). The CDR3 contains 15 residues. V was pared by 6 bases and J by 0 bases, with 5 bases of the junction left unmatched. The CDR3: CASSVRGSSYNEQFF. CDR3 DNA sequence: TGTGCCAGCAGCGTGCGGGGGAGCTCCTACAATGAGCAGTTCTTC.

This clone showed up just a few times. The J gene is TRBJ2-5, the V gene TRBV5-1; 7 bases fit TRBD2. After removal of 1 base from V and 1 base from J, the junction contained 4 bases not matched to a gene. Germline V CDR1 and CDR2: SGHRS, YFSETQ. The CDR3 consists of 15 residues. This chain's CDR3 is CASSLSASGQETQYF. The DNA for the CDR3 is TGCGCCAGCAGCTTGTCGGCTAGCGGCCAAGAGACCCAGTACTTC.